The rows below give T cell receptor beta chains drawn from one sample of a study of PD-L1 blockade in urothelial cancer. The method was immunoSEQ multiplex PCR; TCRdb's version includes in-frame clones alone and lacks a portion of them. The sample records around 50,000 clones, around 89% being singletons. The specimen comprised PBMCs, sampled around atezolizumab (anti-PD-L1) treatment. The receptor source for this set is a man between 60 and 70 years old with urothelial cancer. Each CDR3 is given with its conserved first and last residue. Each record gives: J gene, clone size, V gene, D gene, CDR3 protein, CDR3 DNA. A D gene is named only where the DNA matches it firmly. Clone size is shown for a subset of rows, as once, few, many or a class of expanded clone.

>TRBJ1-4|.|TRBV12-5|TRBD1
CASALTGSAEKLFF
TGTGCTAGTGCCCTGACAGGGTCGGCTGAAAAACTGTTTTTT
>TRBJ2-3|.|TRBV6-1|TRBD2
CASSGSQGLAGADTQYF
TGTGCCAGCAGTGGAAGCCAGGGACTAGCGGGAGCAGATACGCAGTATTTT
>TRBJ2-5|.|TRBV18|TRBD2
CASSLTSGQETQYF
TGTGCCAGCTCGCTAACTAGCGGTCAAGAGACCCAGTACTTC
>TRBJ1-1|.|TRBV9|.
CASSQDIYTEAFF
TGTGCCAGCAGCCAAGACATCTACACTGAAGCTTTCTTT
>TRBJ1-5|.|TRBV6-5|.
CASSYGPGQPQHF
TGTGCCAGCAGTTACGGGCCGGGACAGCCCCAGCATTTT
>TRBJ1-1|.|TRBV28|TRBD1
CASSAPGQANTEAFF
TGTGCCAGCAGTGCACCGGGACAGGCGAACACTGAAGCTTTCTTT
>TRBJ2-5|.|TRBV2|.
CASSEGRPETQYF
TGTGCCAGCAGTGAGGGCCGACCGGAGACCCAGTACTTC
>TRBJ1-1|.|TRBV5-1|.
CASSFQGSTEAFF
TGCGCCAGCAGCTTTCAGGGAAGCACTGAAGCTTTCTTT
>TRBJ2-7|.|TRBV5-4|TRBD1
CASSTDRGYEQYF
TGTGCCAGCAGCACCGACAGGGGCTACGAGCAGTACTTC
>TRBJ2-7|.|TRBV5-5|.
CASSLEQGISYEQYF
TGTGCCAGCAGCTTGGAGCAGGGGATCTCCTACGAGCAGTACTTC
>TRBJ1-5|.|TRBV6-1|.
CASSEGQGSNQPQHF
TGTGCCAGCAGTGAAGGGCAGGGGAGCAATCAGCCCCAGCATTTT
>TRBJ2-7|.|TRBV5-1|.
CASIWRGGGRDEQYF
TGCGCCAGCATTTGGAGGGGAGGAGGTAGGGACGAGCAGTACTTC
>TRBJ1-3|few|TRBV6-1|.
CASSVRDKNTIYF
TGTGCCAGCAGTGTCAGGGATAAAAACACCATATATTTT
>TRBJ1-2|.|TRBV5-4|TRBD1
CASSQRQGRWGYTF
TGTGCCAGCAGCCAAAGACAGGGCCGCTGGGGCTACACCTTC
>TRBJ2-7|.|TRBV6-1|TRBD2
CASSLTSGRHEQYF
TGTGCCAGCAGTTTGACTAGCGGGCGCCACGAGCAGTACTTC
>TRBJ1-5|few|TRBV19|.
CASSSGTGTYQPQHF
TGTGCCAGTAGTTCCGGGACCGGGACTTATCAGCCCCAGCATTTT
>TRBJ1-2|.|TRBV29-1|TRBD1
CSVDRGNYGYTF
TGCAGCGTCGACAGGGGCAACTATGGCTACACCTTC
>TRBJ1-6|.|TRBV5-1|.
CASSPGDNSPLHF
TGCGCCAGCAGCCCAGGGGACAATTCACCCCTCCACTTT
>TRBJ2-7|once|TRBV6-1|TRBD1
CASSASGQGLEQYF
TGTGCCAGCAGTGCCTCGGGACAGGGCCTCGAGCAGTACTTC
>TRBJ1-2|.|TRBV19|TRBD1
CASGDREYGYTF
TGTGCCAGTGGGGACAGGGAATATGGCTACACCTTC
>TRBJ2-7|.|TRBV5-4|.
CASSLGWGRGADEQYF
TGTGCCAGCAGCTTGGGTTGGGGGAGGGGGGCTGACGAGCAGTACTTC
>TRBJ2-5|.|TRBV10-3|TRBD2
CAISAAASGGREQETQYF
TGTGCCATCAGTGCGGCGGCTAGCGGGGGCCGGGAGCAAGAGACCCAGTACTTC
>TRBJ2-5|.|TRBV5-6|TRBD1
CASSLRGLKTQYF
TGTGCCAGCAGCTTAAGGGGGCTGAAGACCCAGTACTTC
>TRBJ2-3|few|TRBV29-1|.
CSPATSTDTQYF
TGCAGCCCGGCGACTAGCACAGATACGCAGTATTTT
>TRBJ2-7|.|TRBV6-5|.
CASSYDTTAGEQYF
TGTGCCAGCAGTTACGATACGACAGCGGGCGAGCAGTACTTC
>TRBJ2-5|.|TRBV28|TRBD2
CASQAGGGETQYF
TGTGCCAGCCAAGCGGGAGGGGGGGAGACCCAGTACTTC
>TRBJ1-5|.|TRBV7-8|.
CASSRVGLINQPQHF
TGTGCCAGCAGCCGGGTCGGACTCATCAATCAGCCCCAGCATTTT
>TRBJ2-4|.|TRBV28|TRBD2
CASSSTGLLKNIQYF
TGTGCCAGCAGTTCCACGGGACTACTTAAAAACATTCAGTACTTC
>TRBJ1-5|.|TRBV7-9|.
CASSGDGFNQPQHF
TGTGCCAGCTCAGGGGATGGATTCAATCAGCCCCAGCATTTT
>TRBJ1-6|few|TRBV4-2|.
CASSQDIRGAGRSPLHF
TGTGCCAGCAGCCAAGATATTCGGGGAGCAGGGAGGTCACCCCTCCACTTT
>TRBJ1-1|.|TRBV4-1|.
CASSQDPLRSLNTEAFF
TGCGCCAGCAGCCAAGATCCGCTACGTTCCCTGAACACTGAAGCTTTCTTT
>TRBJ2-7|.|TRBV2|TRBD1
CASSDGETGFLLREQYF
TGTGCCAGCAGTGACGGGGAGACAGGGTTCCTCCTACGAGAGCAGTACTTC
>TRBJ2-3|few|TRBV30|TRBD1
CAYGQGLTSDTQYF
TGTGCCTACGGACAGGGACTCACCTCAGATACGCAGTATTTT
>TRBJ1-1|medium-sized|TRBV23-1|.
CASRRNTEAFF
TGCGCCAGCAGGAGGAACACTGAAGCTTTCTTT
>TRBJ2-5|.|TRBV2|TRBD1
CASSATGAETQYF
TGTGCCAGCAGCGCCACAGGGGCCGAGACCCAGTACTTC